This T cell receptor beta chain is drawn from a study of follicular helper T cells after annual influenza vaccination. Looking at the study overall: Days 0, 7 and 28 post-vaccination were the blood draw times. Study-wide points: Yearly vaccinations repeatedly recalled conserved clonotypes in ICOS+CD38+ cTfh. Change in circulating plasmablasts correlated with ICOS+CD38+ cTfh clonality change. Just 10-20% of cells analyzed had recovered productive TCRB sequences.

Time point in this sample: 2013-2014 season, 7 days after vaccination. As to this clone: What it binds is unknown.

Repertoires were generated with immunoSEQ multiplex PCR, while TCRdb's copy carries only in-frame clones and drops some. The sample has roughly 9,900 clones; 65% to 85% are singletons. CDR1 is SGHTA and CDR2 is FQGNSA in the germline V gene. The length of the CDR3 is 11 residues. Trimming pared 3 bases from V and 8 bases from J, leaving 5 bases between. The material was CXCR5- memory CD4+ T cells sorted from blood, obtained 7 days after influenza vaccination. This sequence originates from an adult who received the influenza vaccine. This sequence joins TRBV7-2 and TRBJ2-4; D remains ambiguous. CDR3 nucleotides: TGTGCCAGCAGCTTTAGGGACATTCAGTACTTC. It encodes CASSFRDIQYF.